The sequence of this TCR beta chain was determined in a study of control samples from healthy donors and cancer patients. Repertoires were generated with immunoSEQ multiplex PCR, while TCRdb's copy carries only in-frame clones and drops some. The sample lists some 70,000 clones, 83% occurring once. Sequenced input: blood. The source of this sequence is a man aged 55-75 years in good health.

This chain's CDR3 is CASSGDRGVNTEAFF. In DNA form, the CDR3 reads TGTGCCAGCTCCGGGGACAGGGGGGTGAACACTGAAGCTTTCTTT. The rearrangement links TRBV2 to TRBJ1-1; 11 bases are a match to TRBD1. In germline, CDR1 is SNHLY, CDR2 FYNNEI. J lost 0 bases, V lost 8 bases, and 5 bases had no gene match. The CDR3 has 15 amino acids.